This note documents a single TCR beta chain sequence. The data were obtained in a study of technical replicates of blood from several donors. Per germline, CDR1 SGHNT and CDR2 YENEEA. The V end lost 1 base, the J end lost 2 bases, and 6 bases lay between the germline ends. The CDR3 spans 14 residues. TCRdb keeps only in-frame clones here, not all; method: immunoSEQ multiplex PCR. The sample has about 70,000 clones, approximately 96% seen once. The specimen was T cells isolated from PBMCs. The chain has TRBV11-3 and TRBJ2-1; D unclear. This TCR was sampled from a human donor in good health. The CDR3 region is CASSLGPAYNEQFF. In DNA form, the CDR3 reads TGTGCCAGCAGCTTAGGCCCAGCCTACAATGAGCAGTTCTTC.